Listed below are T cell receptor beta chains from one sample, sequenced in a study of blood T cell repertoires in COVID-19. Assay used: immunoSEQ multiplex PCR; TCRdb lists only in-frame clones, some missing. The sample includes some 200,000 clones, about four fifths of them seen just once. The source material was peripheral blood. These receptors all come from a woman aged 30 to 39 who had recovered from COVID-19. The conserved cysteine and the conserved F or W are not part of the CDR3 here. The D gene is left open where the match is weak.

j_call v_call d_call cdr3_aa
TRBJ2-1 TRBV2 NA ASSERGRLYNEQF
TRBJ2-2 TRBV5-6 TRBD1 ASSEGQAYTGELF
TRBJ1-1 TRBV30 TRBD1 AAKDRDQGAF
TRBJ2-7 TRBV13 NA ASSLGRGSPASYEQY
TRBJ2-1 TRBV9 TRBD2 ASSATGTSGYNEQF
TRBJ2-3 TRBV27 NA ASVPLETSTDTQY
TRBJ2-1 TRBV6-4 TRBD2 ASSDSGTSASNEQF
TRBJ2-3 TRBV5-4 TRBD2 ASSILAGMRADTQY
TRBJ1-2 TRBV30 TRBD1 AWPGQGKQGYT
TRBJ2-5 TRBV7-9 TRBD2 ASSRGTSGTVGRETQY
TRBJ2-7 TRBV30 TRBD2 AWSPGLALDEQY
TRBJ2-3 TRBV6-5 TRBD2 ASSHAGVDTQY
TRBJ2-5 TRBV19 TRBD1 ASSFGQADGETQY
TRBJ1-1 TRBV29-1 NA SAVGQPNTEAF
TRBJ2-2 TRBV10-3 NA AISESTRNTGELF
TRBJ1-4 TRBV5-1 NA ASSLSRPSDEKLF
TRBJ2-1 TRBV14 TRBD2 ASSRLAGAGDEQF
TRBJ2-7 TRBV6-5 NA ASNNRQFYEQY
TRBJ2-5 TRBV5-1 TRBD1 ASSNQGAETQY
TRBJ2-1 TRBV7-9 TRBD1 ASSTQGAFSYNEQF
TRBJ2-1 TRBV5-1 NA ASSQIGVSYNEQF
TRBJ1-1 TRBV28 NA ASRANTEAF
TRBJ1-1 TRBV5-1 TRBD1 ASSFHGTGDDTEAF
TRBJ2-4 TRBV5-6 NA ASSLKGLAKNIQY
TRBJ2-5 TRBV3-1/TRBV3-2 NA ASSSWLGLKETQY
TRBJ2-3 TRBV6-1 TRBD2 ASSEYAGGGGDTQY
TRBJ2-7 TRBV6-2/TRBV6-3 TRBD2 ASSYGLAGSYEQY
TRBJ2-2 TRBV6-5 NA ASSYTYTGELF
TRBJ2-1 TRBV27 TRBD2 ASSWSGSGNEQF
TRBJ2-1 TRBV10-3 TRBD1 AIGDRDAEQF
TRBJ2-5 TRBV7-2 NA ASSRDIQETQY
TRBJ2-1 TRBV28 TRBD2 ASSPGLAGFSYNEQF
TRBJ2-5 TRBV10-3 TRBD2 AIRGEVGTTGETQY
TRBJ1-4 TRBV5-1 NA ASSLNGHNEKLF
TRBJ2-1 TRBV9 TRBD2 ASSVGTSGYNEQF
TRBJ1-2 TRBV19 NA ASRTQGLRGYT
TRBJ2-1 TRBV6-5 TRBD2 ASTTVQRRGNEQF
TRBJ1-5 TRBV30 TRBD1 AWDPGQGLNQPQH
TRBJ2-3 TRBV5-1 TRBD2 ASSLERLAGGTDTQY
TRBJ2-2 TRBV10-1 TRBD2 AGQLAGALGELF
TRBJ1-1 TRBV30 NA AWRTLNTEAF
TRBJ2-7 TRBV4-2 NA ASSRQPDAGEQY
TRBJ2-1 TRBV5-1 TRBD1 ASSMTGTGAVEQF
TRBJ1-1 TRBV3-1/TRBV3-2 NA ASSQGPGGGTEAF
TRBJ2-1 TRBV6-1 TRBD1 ASSEREWDRSYNEQF
TRBJ1-1 TRBV3-1/TRBV3-2 NA ASSFSLGAPEAF
TRBJ2-5 TRBV2 TRBD2 ASPPPGGAETQY